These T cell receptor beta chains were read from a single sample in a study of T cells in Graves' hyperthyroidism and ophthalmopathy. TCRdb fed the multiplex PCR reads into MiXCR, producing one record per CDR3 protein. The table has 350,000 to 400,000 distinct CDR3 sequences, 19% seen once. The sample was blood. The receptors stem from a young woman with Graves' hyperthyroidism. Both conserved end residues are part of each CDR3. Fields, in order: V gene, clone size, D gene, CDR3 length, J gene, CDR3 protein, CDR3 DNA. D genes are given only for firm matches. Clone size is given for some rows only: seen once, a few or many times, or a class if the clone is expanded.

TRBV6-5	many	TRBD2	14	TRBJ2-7	CASSMGGGAYEQYF	TGTGCCAGCAGTATGGGCGGGGGGGCCTACGAGCAGTACTTC
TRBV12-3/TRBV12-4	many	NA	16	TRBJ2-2	CASSLILRVGAGELFF	TGTGCCAGCAGTTTAATCCTCAGGGTGGGAGCGGGGGAGCTGTTTTTT
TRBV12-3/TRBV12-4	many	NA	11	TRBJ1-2	CASSFLHGYTF	TGTGCCAGCAGTTTTCTCCATGGCTACACCTTC
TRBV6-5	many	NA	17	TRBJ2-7	CASSYVRAYPPSYEQYF	TGTGCCAGCAGTTACGTCAGGGCCTATCCCCCATCCTACGAGCAGTACTTC
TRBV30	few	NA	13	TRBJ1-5	CAWSRAAGQPQHF	TGTGCCTGGAGTCGGGCGGCCGGCCAGCCCCAGCATTTT
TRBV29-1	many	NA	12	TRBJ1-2	CSATAGGDGYTF	TGCAGCGCAACGGCGGGGGGTGACGGCTACACCTTC
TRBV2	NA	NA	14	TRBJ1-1	CASKIRGSDTEAFF	TGTGCCAGCAAAATACGGGGGTCCGACACTGAAGCTTTCTTT
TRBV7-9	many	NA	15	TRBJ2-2	CASSLRRANTGELFF	TGTGCCAGCAGCTTACGTAGGGCCAACACCGGGGAGCTGTTTTTT
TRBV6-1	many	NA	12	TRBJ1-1	CASTTGAAEAFF	TGTGCCAGCACCACGGGGGCGGCAGAAGCTTTCTTT
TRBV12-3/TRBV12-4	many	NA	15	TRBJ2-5	CASSLVRTEEGAQYF	TGTGCCAGCAGTTTAGTGAGGACTGAGGAAGGGGCCCAGTACTTC
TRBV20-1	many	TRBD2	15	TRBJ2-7	CSANLAGGSSYEQYF	TGCAGTGCCAACTTAGCGGGGGGCAGCTCCTACGAGCAGTACTTC
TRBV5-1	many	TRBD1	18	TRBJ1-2	CASSLYLSQGAAMDGYTF	TGCGCCAGCAGCTTGTATCTTAGCCAGGGGGCAGCGATGGATGGCTACACCTTC
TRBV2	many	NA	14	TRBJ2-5	CASSAEDGQETQYF	TGTGCCAGCAGTGCCGAGGACGGACAAGAGACCCAGTACTTC
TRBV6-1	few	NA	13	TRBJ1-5	CASSEQGLQPQHF	TGTGCCAGCAGTGAACAGGGGCTGCAGCCCCAGCATTTT
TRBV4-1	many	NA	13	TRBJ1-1	CASSQAVNTKAFF	TGCGCCAGCAGCCAAGCAGTGAACACTAAAGCTTTCTTT
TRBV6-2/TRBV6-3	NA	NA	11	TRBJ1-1	CASRNTGEAFF	TGTGCCAGCAGAAATACAGGAGAAGCTTTCTTT
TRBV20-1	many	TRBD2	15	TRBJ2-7	CSAGGGDGISYEQYF	TGCAGTGCTGGGGGGGGGGACGGTATCTCCTACGAGCAGTACTTC
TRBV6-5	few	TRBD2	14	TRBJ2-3	CASSLTSGGDTQYF	TGTGCCAGCAGCCTTACTAGCGGGGGGGATACGCAGTATTTT
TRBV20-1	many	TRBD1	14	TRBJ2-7	CSATPRDRTYEQYF	TGCAGTGCTACCCCGCGGGACAGGACCTACGAGCAGTACTTC
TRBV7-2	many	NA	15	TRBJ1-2	CASSLGPFTNYGYTF	TGTGCCAGCAGCTTAGGTCCCTTTACTAACTATGGCTACACCTTC
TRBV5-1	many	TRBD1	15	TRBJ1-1	CASSFPPGQGTEAFF	TGCGCCAGCAGCTTCCCGCCGGGACAGGGGACTGAAGCTTTCTTT
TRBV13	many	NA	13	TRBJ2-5	CASSPPLGLTQYF	TGTGCCAGCAGCCCCCCACTGGGGCTCACCCAGTACTTC